The entry below describes one T cell receptor beta chain. The CDR3 runs to 13 residues. Looked up from germline, CDR1 is SGHAT and CDR2 is FQNNGV. The junction had 5 bases not matched to a gene; V was cut back by 2 bases and J by 11 bases. The repertoire was sequenced with immunoSEQ multiplex PCR; TCRdb's copy has only in-frame clones and lacks some. The sample contains about 100,000 clones, approximately 87% of which appear only once. This sample is part of a study of blood T cell repertoires in COVID-19. About the study: PBMCs, B-cell-depleted T cells, or T cells were the source of the cDNA or gDNA that made up the material.

The V gene is TRBV11-2, the J gene TRBJ2-1; TRBD2 matches 8 bases. The sequence was collected from a human donor in a cohort sampled during active COVID-19. The specimen sequenced was peripheral blood. The CDR3 region has the DNA TGTGCCAGCAGCTTAACTAGCGGCCATAAGCAGTTCTTC. Residues: CASSLTSGHKQFF.